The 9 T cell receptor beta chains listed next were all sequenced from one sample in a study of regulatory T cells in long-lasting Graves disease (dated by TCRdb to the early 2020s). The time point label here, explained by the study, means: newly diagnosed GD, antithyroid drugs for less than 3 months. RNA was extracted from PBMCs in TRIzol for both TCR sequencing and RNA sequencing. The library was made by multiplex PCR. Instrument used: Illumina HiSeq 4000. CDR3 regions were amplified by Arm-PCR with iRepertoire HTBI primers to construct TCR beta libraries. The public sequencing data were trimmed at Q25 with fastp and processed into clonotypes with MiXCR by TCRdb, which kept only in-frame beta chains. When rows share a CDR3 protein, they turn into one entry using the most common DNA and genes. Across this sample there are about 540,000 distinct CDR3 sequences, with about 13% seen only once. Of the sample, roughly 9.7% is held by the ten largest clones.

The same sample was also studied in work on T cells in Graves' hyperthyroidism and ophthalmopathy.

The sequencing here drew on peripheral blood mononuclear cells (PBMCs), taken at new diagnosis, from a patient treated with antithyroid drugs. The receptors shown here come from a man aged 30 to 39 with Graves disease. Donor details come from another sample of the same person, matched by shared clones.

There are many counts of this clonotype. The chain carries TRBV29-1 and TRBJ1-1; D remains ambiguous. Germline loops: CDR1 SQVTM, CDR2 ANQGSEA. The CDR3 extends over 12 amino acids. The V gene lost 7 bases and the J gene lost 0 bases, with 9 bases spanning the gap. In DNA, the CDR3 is TGCAGCGCCCGGGGTATGAACACTGAAGCTTTCTTT. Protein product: CSARGMNTEAFF. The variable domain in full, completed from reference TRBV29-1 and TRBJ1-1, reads SAVISQKPSRDICQRGTSLTIQCQVDSQVTMMFWYRQQPGQSLTLIATANQGSEATYESGFVIDKFPISRPNLTFSTLTVSNMSPEDSSIYLCSARGMNTEAFFGQGTRLTVV.

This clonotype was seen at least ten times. DNA for the CDR3: TGTGCCAGCAGCTCCGGGACTAGCGGGTTAAACTGGCAGTACTTC. Translation gives CASSSGTSGLNWQYF. V gene TRBV11-2 combines with J gene TRBJ2-7; 12 nucleotides agree with TRBD2. Germline V lookup: CDR1 SGHAT, CDR2 FQNNGV. V was clipped by 4 bases and J by 9 bases; unmatched bases: 10. This CDR3 region has 15 residues.

CDR3 amino acids: CASSPGIGDEQYF. Written as DNA, the CDR3 is TGTGCCAGCAGTCCCGGGATAGGGGACGAGCAGTACTTC. This chain uses TRBV6-2 or TRBV6-3 with TRBJ2-7; D assignment may be TRBD1 or TRBD2 (5 bases each). The CDR3 consists of 13 residues. CDR1 is MNHEY, CDR2 SVGEGT, per germline. Trimming pared 5 bases from V and 5 bases from J, leaving 13 bases between.

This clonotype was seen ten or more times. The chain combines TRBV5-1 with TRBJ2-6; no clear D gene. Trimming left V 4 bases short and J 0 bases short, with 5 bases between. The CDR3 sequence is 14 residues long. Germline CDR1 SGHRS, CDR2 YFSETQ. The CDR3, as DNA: TGCGCCAGCAGCGAAGCCTCTGGGGCCAACGTCCTGACTTTC. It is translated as CASSEASGANVLTF.

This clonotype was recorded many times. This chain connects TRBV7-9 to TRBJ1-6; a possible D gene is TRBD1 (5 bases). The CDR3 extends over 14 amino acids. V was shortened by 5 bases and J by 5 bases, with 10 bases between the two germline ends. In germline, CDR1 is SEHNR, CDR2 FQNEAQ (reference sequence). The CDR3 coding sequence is TGTGCCAGCAGCCGAGACAGAAATAATTCACCCCTCCACTTT. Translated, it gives CASSRDRNNSPLHF.

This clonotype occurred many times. CDR3 sequence (DNA): TGTGCCAGCAGCCAAGAGTGGAGGCTAGCGGGCACCGGGGAGCTGTTTTTT. Translated: CASSQEWRLAGTGELFF. The V gene is TRBV3-1, the J gene TRBJ2-2; 8 bases line up with TRBD2. The CDR3 totals 17 residues. The ends lost 0 bases at V and 4 bases at J; junction bases unmatched: 7. Germline CDR1 reads LGHDT; CDR2 reads YNNKEL (reference sequence).

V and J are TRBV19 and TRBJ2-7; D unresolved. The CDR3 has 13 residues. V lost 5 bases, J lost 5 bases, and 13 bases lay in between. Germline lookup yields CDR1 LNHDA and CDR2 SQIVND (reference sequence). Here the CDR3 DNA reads TGTGCCAGTAGTCCCCATGACGACAACGAGCAGTACTTC. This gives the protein CASSPHDDNEQYF.

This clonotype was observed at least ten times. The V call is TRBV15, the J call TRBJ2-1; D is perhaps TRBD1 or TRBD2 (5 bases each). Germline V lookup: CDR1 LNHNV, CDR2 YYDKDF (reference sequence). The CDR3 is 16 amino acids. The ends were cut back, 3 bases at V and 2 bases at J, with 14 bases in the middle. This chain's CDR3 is CATSSTRGETYNEQFF. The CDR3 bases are TGTGCCACCAGCAGTACCCGGGGCGAGACCTACAATGAGCAGTTCTTC.

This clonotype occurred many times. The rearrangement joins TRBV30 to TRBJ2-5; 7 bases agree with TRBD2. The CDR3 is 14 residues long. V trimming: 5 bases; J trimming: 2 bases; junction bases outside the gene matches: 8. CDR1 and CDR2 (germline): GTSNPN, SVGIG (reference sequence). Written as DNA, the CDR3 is TGTGCCTGGGCCTCTAGCGGTAATCAAGAGACCCAGTACTTC. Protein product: CAWASSGNQETQYF. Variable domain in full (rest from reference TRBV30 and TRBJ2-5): SQTIHQWPATLVQPVGSPLSLECTVEGTSNPNLYWYRQAAGRGLQLLFYSVGIGQISSEVPQNLSASRPQDRQFILSSKKLLLSDSGFYLCAWASSGNQETQYFGPGTRLLVL.